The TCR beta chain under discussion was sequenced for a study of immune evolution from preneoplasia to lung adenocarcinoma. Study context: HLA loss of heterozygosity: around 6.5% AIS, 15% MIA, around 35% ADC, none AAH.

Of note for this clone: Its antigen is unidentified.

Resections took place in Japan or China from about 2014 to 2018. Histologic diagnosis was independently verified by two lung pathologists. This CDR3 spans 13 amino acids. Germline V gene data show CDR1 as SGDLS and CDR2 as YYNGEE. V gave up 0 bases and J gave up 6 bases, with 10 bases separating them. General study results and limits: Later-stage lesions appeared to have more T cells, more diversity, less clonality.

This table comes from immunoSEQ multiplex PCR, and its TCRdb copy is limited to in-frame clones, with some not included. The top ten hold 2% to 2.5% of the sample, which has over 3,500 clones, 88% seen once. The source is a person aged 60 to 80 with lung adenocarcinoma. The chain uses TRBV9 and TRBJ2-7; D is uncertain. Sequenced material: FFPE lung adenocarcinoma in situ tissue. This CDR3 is CASSVGRVGEQYF. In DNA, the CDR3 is TGTGCCAGCAGCGTAGGAAGGGTAGGCGAGCAGTACTTC.